This T cell receptor (beta chain) was captured in a study of neurological immune-mediated disorders. The CDR3 runs 14 residues. Germline CDR1 reads MNHEY; CDR2 reads SVGAGI. Trimming cost V 4 bases and J 0 bases; bases outside gene matches: 3. The table lists this clonotype with many counts. Its antigen remains unknown. TCRdb passed the 5' RACE reads through MiXCR, listing each CDR3 protein once. The sample consists of about 58,000 distinct CDR3 sequences, approximately 3.8% of them appearing once. Study-wide findings and caveats: Phylogenetic grouping put 18 of 34 multiple sclerosis patients' repertoires into one related-CDR3 cluster, a possible signature. Expanded clones shared no identical CDR3 amino acid sequences across subjects, which suggested private TCR-beta repertoires in all groups.

Sequencing was done on a sample of PBMCs. The receptor was derived from a man between 25 and 39 years old with multiple sclerosis. The chain carries TRBV6-5 and TRBJ2-7, with 7 bases that match TRBD1. CDR3 amino acids: CASSWGQTSYEQYF. The CDR3 nucleotides read TGTGCCAGCAGTTGGGGACAGACCTCCTACGAGCAGTACTTC.